This TCR beta chain is drawn from a study of shared clonotypes between healthy human individuals. Study context: Each donor's CD4 naive and CD4 memory cells filled three plates apiece, CD8 naive two, and CD8 memory one. Study outcomes and limitations: For naive CD4 cells, roughly 5% of clonotypes were shared across a few donors.

Repertoires were generated with immunoSEQ multiplex PCR, while TCRdb's copy carries only in-frame clones and drops some. The sample lists about 2 million clones; 85% to 95% were seen once. Naive CD8 cells lacked CD45RO and underwent positive selection for CCR7, leaving out terminally differentiated effector memory CD45RA+ cells. The CDR3 has 13 residues. CDR1 and CDR2 (germline): PRHDT, FYEKMQ (reference sequence). J lost 2 bases, V lost 6 bases, and 2 bases had no gene match. Worth noting for this clone: Antigen specificity is unknown.

This TCR was recovered from a man in his late teens or twenties in good health. Sequencing used naive CD8+ T cells sorted from blood. The chain combines TRBV13 with TRBJ2-5, with TRBD1 matching 8 bases. The CDR3 nucleotides are TGTGCCAGCAGTGGACAGGGACAAGAGACCCAGTACTTC. Its translation is CASSGQGQETQYF.